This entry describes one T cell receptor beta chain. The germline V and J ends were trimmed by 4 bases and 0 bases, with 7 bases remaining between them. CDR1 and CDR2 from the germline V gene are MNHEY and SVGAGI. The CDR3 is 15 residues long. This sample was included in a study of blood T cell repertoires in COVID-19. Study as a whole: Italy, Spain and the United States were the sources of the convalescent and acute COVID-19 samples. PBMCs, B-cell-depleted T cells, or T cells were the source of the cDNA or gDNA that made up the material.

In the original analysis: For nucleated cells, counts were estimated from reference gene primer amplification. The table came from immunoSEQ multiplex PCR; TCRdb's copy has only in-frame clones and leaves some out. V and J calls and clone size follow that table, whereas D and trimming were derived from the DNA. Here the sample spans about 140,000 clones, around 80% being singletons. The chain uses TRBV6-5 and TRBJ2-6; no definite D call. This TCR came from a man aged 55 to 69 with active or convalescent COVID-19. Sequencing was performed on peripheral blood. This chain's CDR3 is CASSSYSSGANVLTF. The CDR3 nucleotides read TGTGCCAGCAGTTCTTACAGCTCTGGGGCCAACGTCCTGACTTTC.